The source of this T cell receptor beta chain is a study of T cells of healthy individuals (dated by TCRdb to 2017 to 2018). At the junction V is shortened by 0 bases and J by 5 bases; bases outside the gene matches: 3. Taken from the germline V gene (reference sequence), the CDR1 and CDR2 loops are LGHDT and YNNKEL. From the cysteine up to the phenylalanine, the CDR3 has a length of 16 residues. Only CDR3 DNA is held: 48 bases, read in frame from base 1. The protocol used for the library was 5' RACE. TCRdb records Illumina MiSeq as the sequencer. Clones were called with MiXCR by TCRdb after fastp trimmed the public reads at Q25, and only in-frame beta chains were retained. CDR3 protein sequences are deduplicated, and each keeps its most common genes and DNA. Within this sample are tens of thousands of distinct CDR3 sequences, with 16% of them counted one time only. The ten largest clones capture approximately 4.6% of the sample.

A note on this clonotype: There is no known antigen for this receptor. Base qualities were left out, and no much larger clone turns up one base away.

The chain couples TRBV3-1 to TRBJ2-5, with 13 bases in between that match TRBD2. The receptor was isolated from a human donor in good health. The CDR3 corresponds to CASSQDTSGRVETQYF. The DNA sequence reads TGTGCCAGCAGCCAAGACACTAGCGGGAGGGTTGAGACCCAGTACTTC.